This record concerns one T cell receptor (beta chain) sequence. Clones were read by immunoSEQ multiplex PCR, and TCRdb kept only the in-frame ones, dropping some. This table holds 64,000 or so clones, approximately 86% found once. This specimen belongs to a study of technical replicates of blood from several donors. The clonotype originates from a human donor in good health. Some clones in this sample may be carry-over from other donors' samples. Material: PBMCs.

The CDR3 sequence is CASSFGGGSYEQYF. Written as DNA, the CDR3 is TGTGCCAGCAGCTTTGGAGGGGGCTCGTACGAGCAGTACTTC. V and J are TRBV7-2 and TRBJ2-7, with D possibly being TRBD1 (7 bases). V was clipped by 3 bases and J by 4 bases, with 13 bases between them. The CDR3 runs to 14 residues. The germline CDR1 and CDR2 sequences are SGHTA and FQGNSA.